These 28 T cell receptor beta chains were sequenced from one sample in a study of technical replicates of blood from a few donors. Assay used: immunoSEQ multiplex PCR; TCRdb lists only in-frame clones, some missing. This sample yields tens of thousands of clones, of which 92% are seen a single time; about 0.27% belongs to the top ten. Sequenced material: T cells isolated from PBMCs. The receptors were sampled from a human donor in good health.

J is TRBJ2-7 and V is TRBV14; 7 bases fit TRBD1. V was clipped by 1 base and J by 4 bases; unmatched bases: 7. The CDR3 loop spans 15 amino acids. Per the germline V gene, CDR1 is SGHDN and CDR2 is FVKESK. Here the CDR3 reads CASSQVGRGKYEQYF. The DNA for the CDR3 is TGTGCCAGCAGCCAAGTGGGCAGGGGGAAATACGAGCAGTACTTC.

This chain joins TRBV7-9 and TRBJ1-3; no clear D gene. Germline values: CDR1 SEHNR, CDR2 FQNEAQ (reference sequence). V lost 7 bases and J lost 4, with 5 bases in between. The CDR3 contains 11 residues. For the CDR3, the DNA is TGTGCCAGCACCCCGGGAAACACCATATATTTT. It yields the protein CASTPGNTIYF.

The genes are TRBV19 and TRBJ2-7; D remains ambiguous. V shed 1 base and J shed 2 bases, with 9 bases lying between them. CDR1 is LNHDA and CDR2 is SQIVND in the germline V gene (reference sequence). CDR3 size: 14 residues. The CDR3 DNA reads TGTGCCAGTAGTATAGCGGTCCAAACCTACGAGCAGTACTTC. This codes for CASSIAVQTYEQYF. Looking up the rest from reference TRBV19 and TRBJ2-7 gives the full variable domain: DGGITQSPKYLFRKEGQNVTLSCEQNLNHDAMYWYRQDPGQGLRLIYYSQIVNDFQKGDIAEGYSVSREKKESFPLTVTSAQKNPTAFYLCASSIAVQTYEQYFGPGTRLTVT.

In nucleotides, the CDR3 is TGTGCCAGCAGCTTTCTGGCCCGTGGCTACACCTTC. Its protein is CASSFLARGYTF. This sequence joins TRBV7-2 and TRBJ1-2; unclear D gene. Germline CDR1 reads SGHTA; CDR2 reads FQGNSA. V was trimmed by 3 bases and J by 7 bases, leaving 9 bases between them. The CDR3 is 12 residues long. The full variable domain, in which reference TRBV7-2 and TRBJ1-2 provide the parts outside the CDR3, is GAGVSQSPSNKVTEKGKDVELRCDPISGHTALYWYRQSLGQGLEFLIYFQGNSAPDKSGLPSDRFSAERTGGSVSTLTIQRTQQEDSAVYLCASSFLARGYTFGSGTRLTVV.

There are a few counts of this clone. The chain combines TRBV5-1 with TRBJ1-5; D uncertain. V dropped 0 bases and J dropped 0 bases, with 10 bases sitting between them. The CDR3 has 16 residues. Germline lookup yields CDR1 SGHRS and CDR2 YFSETQ. The CDR3: CASSLGTGGSNQPQHF. The CDR3 DNA sequence: TGCGCCAGCAGCTTGGGGACCGGAGGTAGCAATCAGCCCCAGCATTTT.

The V gene is TRBV27, the J gene TRBJ2-1, with unresolved D. Looked up from germline, CDR1 is MNHEY and CDR2 is SMNVEV (reference sequence). The germline V and J ends were trimmed by 4 bases and 0 bases, with 13 bases remaining between them. This CDR3 has 16 residues. CDR3 sequence reads: CASSSSASSSYNEQFF. In DNA form, the CDR3 reads TGTGCCAGCAGTTCCAGCGCGTCGAGCTCCTACAATGAGCAGTTCTTC.

V usage is TRBV28 and J usage is TRBJ2-7, with 8 bases that match TRBD1. V lost 6 bases, J lost 5 bases, and 12 bases stayed unmatched. Germline V gives CDR1 MDHEN, CDR2 SYDVKM. The CDR3 runs 15 residues. The CDR3 sequence is CASRVIGQGNHEQYF. The CDR3 nucleotides read TGTGCCAGCAGAGTAATTGGACAGGGAAACCACGAGCAGTACTTC.

The chain employs TRBV19 and TRBJ2-7, with 7 bases lining up with TRBD1. The ends lost 3 bases at V and 0 bases at J; junction bases unmatched: 2. Germline assignment: CDR1 LNHDA and CDR2 SQIVND (reference sequence). This CDR3 has 14 residues. The CDR3 nucleotides read TGTGCCAGTAGTATGACAGGGAACTCCTACGAGCAGTACTTC. It translates to CASSMTGNSYEQYF.

This chain joins TRBV11-1 and TRBJ2-5, with 8 nucleotides matching TRBD2. The germline gives CDR1 SGHAT, CDR2 FQDESV (reference sequence). There are 17 residues in the CDR3. Germline trimming cut 1 base from V and 5 bases from J; bases unmatched to any gene: 12. The CDR3 DNA sequence: TGTGCCAGCAGCTTAGTATCCCGTATTAGCGGGACCGAGACCCAGTACTTC. It codes for CASSLVSRISGTETQYF.

The chain has TRBV10-3 and TRBJ2-5, with TRBD2 matching over 8 bases. CDR3 size: 13 residues. J lost 5 bases, V lost 8 bases, and 7 bases had no gene match. Germline V gene data show CDR1 as ENHRY and CDR2 as SYGVKD. The DNA of the CDR3 is TGTGCCATCCGTTTCACGGGGGGGGAGACCCAGTACTTC. Translating gives CAIRFTGGETQYF.

This chain joins TRBV10-3 and TRBJ2-7; 7 bases are shared with TRBD2. Germline V gene data show CDR1 as ENHRY and CDR2 as SYGVKD. J gave up 3 bases and V 6 bases, and 5 bases lay outside the gene matches. The CDR3 spans 13 residues. The CDR3 is CAIRAGGSYEQYF. In DNA form, the CDR3 reads TGTGCCATCAGGGCCGGGGGGAGCTACGAGCAGTACTTC.

The V call is TRBV7-2, the J call TRBJ1-2; maybe TRBD1 (5 bases). The germline V gene has CDR1 SGHTA and CDR2 FQGNSA. Trimming pared 5 bases from V and 0 bases from J, leaving 10 bases between. The CDR3 length is 14 residues. This CDR3 reads CASSRQGSNYGYTF. The CDR3 coding sequence is TGTGCCAGCAGCCGTCAGGGTTCTAACTATGGCTACACCTTC.

The chain combines TRBV5-1 with TRBJ1-1; the D is unclear. CDR3 size: 14 residues. Germline assignment: CDR1 SGHRS and CDR2 YFSETQ. V lost 4 bases, J lost 4 bases, and 14 bases lay in between. The chain's CDR3 is CASSGSARGTEAFF. The CDR3 bases are TGCGCCAGCAGCGGATCGGCTCGAGGCACTGAAGCTTTCTTT.

Here the CDR3 DNA reads TGTGCCAGCAGTTTCCGAGACAGGGGGCAGGACATTCAGTACTTC. Residues: CASSFRDRGQDIQYF. The V and J genes are TRBV28 and TRBJ2-4, with TRBD1 matching over 10 bases. Trimming cost V 3 bases and J 8 bases; bases outside gene matches: 7. CDR3 length: 15 residues. Germline values: CDR1 MDHEN, CDR2 SYDVKM.

The chain carries TRBV10-2 and TRBJ2-1; D is unresolved. The ends were cut back, 11 bases at V and 2 bases at J, with 7 bases in the middle. Germline values: CDR1 WSHSY, CDR2 SAAADI. This CDR3 spans 11 amino acids. CDR3 sequence reads: CARGTYNEQFF. In nucleotides, the CDR3 is TGCGCCCGAGGTACCTACAATGAGCAGTTCTTC.

This clone has just one count. The V and J genes are TRBV9 and TRBJ1-2, with D possibly TRBD1 on 6 matching bases. Trimming left V 3 bases short and J 7 bases short, with 7 bases between. The CDR3 totals 11 residues. Per the germline V gene, CDR1 is SGDLS and CDR2 is YYNGEE. CDR3 loop: CASSAGVGYTF. CDR3 sequence (DNA): TGTGCCAGCAGCGCAGGGGTTGGCTACACCTTC.

This chain links TRBV10-3 with TRBJ2-7; no clear D. The germline CDR1 and CDR2 sequences are ENHRY and SYGVKD. The V end lost 0 bases, the J end lost 2 bases, and 8 bases lay between the germline ends. CDR3 length: 14 amino acids. DNA of the CDR3: TGTGCCATCAGTGAGTCGAACAGCCCCTACGAGCAGTACTTC. Translation gives CAISESNSPYEQYF.

A single count supports this clone. The chain uses TRBV11-3 and TRBJ2-7, with D possibly being TRBD2 (5 bases). CDR3 length: 14 residues. V dropped 5 bases and J dropped 3 bases, with 14 bases sitting between them. Germline V lookup: CDR1 SGHNT, CDR2 YENEEA. CDR3 sequence (DNA): TGTGCCAGCAGCCCCCGGGGTGCGGGCTACGAGCAGTACTTC. Translated, it gives CASSPRGAGYEQYF.

The chain carries TRBV10-1 and TRBJ2-7, with 7 bases fitting TRBD1. This CDR3 is 14 amino acids long. CDR1 and CDR2 from the germline V gene are WNHNN and SYGVQD (reference sequence). Trimming removed 7 bases from V and 1 base from J; junction bases left unmatched: 7. As DNA, the CDR3 is TGCGCCAGCATTAAAAGACAGGGATCCTACGAGCAGTACTTC. Amino acids: CASIKRQGSYEQYF.

The chain recombines TRBV5-1 with TRBJ2-7; D may be TRBD2 (6 bases). CDR3 length equals 14 residues. V gave up 7 bases and J gave up 0 bases, with 14 bases separating them. Germline V gene data show CDR1 as SGHRS and CDR2 as YFSETQ. The CDR3 DNA reads TGCGCCAGCTCCCGGGGGTCTGGCTCCTACGAGCAGTACTTC. The encoded protein is CASSRGSGSYEQYF. Variable domain in full (rest from reference TRBV5-1 and TRBJ2-7): KAGVTQTPRYLIKTRGQQVTLSCSPISGHRSVSWYQQTPGQGLQFLFEYFSETQRNKGNFPGRFSGRQFSNSRSEMNVSTLELGDSALYLCASSRGSGSYEQYFGPGTRLTVT.

This chain connects TRBV28 to TRBJ2-1, with 8 bases that match TRBD2. The CDR3 covers 15 residues. Unmatched junction bases numbered 11, after V lost 4 bases and J lost 9 bases. Germline V gene sequence: CDR1 MDHEN, CDR2 SYDVKM. The CDR3: CASSSSGGPAGEQFF. The CDR3 bases are TGTGCCAGCAGTTCCAGCGGGGGCCCCGCGGGTGAGCAGTTCTTC.

The V call is TRBV9, the J call TRBJ2-5, with TRBD2 matching 11 bases. Germline V gene lookup returns CDR1 SGDLS and CDR2 YYNGEE. This CDR3 is 16 amino acids long. Trimming at V came to 3 bases and at J to 5 bases, leaving 9 bases not matched to a gene. CDR3 bases: TGTGCCAGCAGCGCCGGTACTAGCGGGGGCGGGGAGACCCAGTACTTC. Amino acids: CASSAGTSGGGETQYF. The full variable domain, rest sourced from reference TRBV9 and TRBJ2-5, is DSGVTQTPKHLITATGQRVTLRCSPRSGDLSVYWYQQSLDQGLQFLIQYYNGEERAKGNILERFSAQQFPDLHSELNLSSLELGDSALYFCASSAGTSGGGETQYFGPGTRLLVL.

The chain carries TRBV10-1 and TRBJ2-7; 8 bases fit TRBD1. The V gene's germline CDR1 is WNHNN and CDR2 SYGVQD (reference sequence). The trim removed 2 bases at V and 13 bases at J, leaving 16 bases unmatched. The CDR3 is 15 amino acids. This chain's CDR3 is CASSEPGTGVSGQYF. The CDR3 nucleotides are TGCGCCAGCAGTGAGCCCGGGACAGGTGTATCCGGGCAATACTTC.

The chain carries TRBV2 and TRBJ1-5; maybe TRBD1 (5 bases). V was shortened by 3 bases and J by 4 bases, with 19 bases between the two germline ends. The CDR3 is 17 residues long. Germline CDR1 and CDR2: SNHLY and FYNNEI. The DNA for the CDR3 is TGTGCCAGCAGTGACGCTCAACAGGTGAATGGGAATCAGCCCCAGCATTTT. The encoded protein is CASSDAQQVNGNQPQHF.

V and J are TRBV6-4 and TRBJ2-3, with 10 bases that match TRBD2. V shed 4 bases, J shed 4 bases, and the junction held 5 bases outside the gene matches. The CDR3 consists of 15 residues. The germline V gene encodes CDR1 MRHNA and CDR2 SNTAGT. CDR3 in DNA: TGTGCCAGCAGTGCCCTAGCGGGAGTGCCAGATACGCAGTATTTT. It is translated as CASSALAGVPDTQYF.

The chain carries TRBV28 and TRBJ2-1; possible D gene TRBD2, 6 bases. The V gene lost 4 bases and the J gene lost 9 bases, with 16 bases spanning the gap. CDR1 MDHEN and CDR2 SYDVKM come from the germline V gene. There are 14 residues in the CDR3. CDR3 DNA: TGTGCCAGCAGTTCTCCTAGGCCCGGGGGTGAGCAGTTCTTC. Translating gives CASSSPRPGGEQFF.

The chain recombines TRBV7-9 with TRBJ1-1, with 9 positions matching TRBD1. This CDR3 region has 15 residues. Germline lookup yields CDR1 SEHNR and CDR2 FQNEAQ (reference sequence). The V gene end was trimmed by 5 bases and the J gene end by 0 bases; junction bases not matched to a gene: 4. CDR3 in DNA: TGTGCCAGCAGCCCGGGACAGGGAATGAACACTGAAGCTTTCTTT. As protein: CASSPGQGMNTEAFF.

The chain combines TRBV12-5 with TRBJ1-2, with D perhaps matching TRBD1 (5 bases). V was pared by 10 bases and J by 1 base, with 13 bases between. This CDR3 is built from 13 residues. The germline V gene has CDR1 LGHNT and CDR2 FRNRAP. As DNA, the CDR3 is TGTGCTAACTCCCGGGGGGATAACTATGGCTACACCTTC. Translating it yields CANSRGDNYGYTF.